What follows describes a single T cell receptor beta chain. Clones were read by immunoSEQ multiplex PCR, and TCRdb kept only the in-frame ones, dropping some. The sample has around 72,000 clones; over 80% are singletons. This entry comes from a study of blood T cell repertoires in COVID-19. The V and J ends lost 5 bases and 9 bases respectively, with 22 bases between them. The CDR3 is made up of 14 amino acids. CDR1 is GTSNPN, CDR2 SVGIG, per germline (reference sequence). The sequence was collected from a human donor in a cohort sampled during active COVID-19. Sequencing used peripheral blood. The chain couples TRBV30 to TRBJ1-1, with D perhaps TRBD1 (6 bases). The chain's CDR3 is CAWGHLRDIRQAFF. The CDR3 DNA reads TGTGCCTGGGGTCACCTCCGGGACATTCGTCAAGCTTTCTTT. The full variable domain, rest sourced from reference TRBV30 and TRBJ1-1, is SQTIHQWPATLVQPVGSPLSLECTVEGTSNPNLYWYRQAAGRGLQLLFYSVGIGQISSEVPQNLSASRPQDRQFILSSKKLLLSDSGFYLCAWGHLRDIRQAFFGQGTRLTVV.